What follows is one T cell receptor beta chain and its context. Running of the v3.0 immunoSEQ assay took place at survey level. Sequencing was performed with immunoSEQ multiplex PCR; in TCRdb, only in-frame clones are kept and a portion is missing. The sample carries about 22,000 clones, 75% to 90% recorded once. V lost 2 bases and J lost 3, with 13 bases in between. This CDR3 contains 15 residues. Germline loops: CDR1 MNHEY, CDR2 SVGAGI. This sample is drawn from a study of long-term antiretroviral therapy in people with HIV. The J gene is TRBJ1-1, the V gene TRBV6-5, with D maybe TRBD1 (6 bases). Sequencing used unsorted PBMCs, obtained about 6.1 years after starting antiretroviral therapy. The receptor comes from a man aged 25 to 40 with HIV. The chain's CDR3 is CASSYEGDWDTEAFF. The CDR3 DNA reads as TGTGCCAGCAGTTACGAGGGGGATTGGGACACTGAAGCTTTCTTT.